These 4 T cell receptor beta chains share one sample of origin, sequenced in a study of blood T cell repertoires in COVID-19. Measured with immunoSEQ multiplex PCR; TCRdb has only the in-frame clones, and not every one. Of roughly 300,000 clones in the sample, 87% were seen once. Sample: PBMCs or T cells enriched from blood (not recorded which). The receptors stem from a woman aged 25 to 45 who had recovered from COVID-19.

This clone has only one observation. The genes are TRBV4-1 and TRBJ1-3, with 12 bases lining up with TRBD1. Germline loops: CDR1 MGHRA, CDR2 YSYEKL. V shed 0 bases and J 5 bases; nucleotides not matched to a gene: 8. CDR3 length: 18 residues. CDR3 sequence: CASSQDFRDRGPRNTIYF. The CDR3 bases are TGCGCCAGCAGCCAAGATTTCCGGGACAGGGGGCCGAGAAACACCATATATTTT.

The rearrangement joins TRBV12-3 or TRBV12-4 to TRBJ1-2; maybe TRBD1 (6 bases). This CDR3 is 13 amino acids long. V lost 6 bases, J lost 2 bases, and 10 bases lay in between. CDR3 nucleotide sequence: TGTGCCAGCAGGAATACAGGGAACTATGGCTACACCTTC. This codes for CASRNTGNYGYTF.

The chain joins TRBV10-3 to TRBJ2-1, with D maybe TRBD2 (5 bases). The CDR3 has 14 amino acids. CDR1 is ENHRY, CDR2 SYGVKD, per germline. The ends were cut back, 2 bases at V and 9 bases at J, with 14 bases in the middle. The CDR3 sequence is CAISEKGLGGEQFF. CDR3 bases: TGTGCCATCAGTGAGAAAGGACTGGGTGGTGAGCAGTTCTTC.

The rearrangement joins TRBV5-4 to TRBJ1-4; 7 nucleotides match TRBD1. There are 16 residues in the CDR3. In germline, CDR1 is SGHNT, CDR2 YYREEE (reference sequence). Trimming removed 3 bases from V and 6 bases from J; junction bases left unmatched: 11. The CDR3 sequence: CASSSRPGTVDEKLFF. CDR3 DNA sequence: TGTGCCAGCAGCTCCAGGCCCGGGACAGTCGATGAAAAACTGTTTTTT.